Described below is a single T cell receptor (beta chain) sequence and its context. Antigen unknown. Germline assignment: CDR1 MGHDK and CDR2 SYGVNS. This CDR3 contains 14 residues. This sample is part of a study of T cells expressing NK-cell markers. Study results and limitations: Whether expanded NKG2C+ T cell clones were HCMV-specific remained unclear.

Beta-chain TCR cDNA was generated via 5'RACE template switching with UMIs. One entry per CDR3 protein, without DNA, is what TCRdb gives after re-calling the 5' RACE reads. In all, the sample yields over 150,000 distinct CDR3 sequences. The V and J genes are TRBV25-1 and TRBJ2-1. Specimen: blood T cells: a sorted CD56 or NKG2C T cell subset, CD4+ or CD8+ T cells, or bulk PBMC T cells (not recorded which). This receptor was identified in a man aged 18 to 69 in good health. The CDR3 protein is CASSELPNYNEQFF.